Listed here are 25 T cell receptor beta chains from one sample, sequenced in a study of early T cells in non-severe SARS-CoV-2 infection. Each CDR3 protein is one row after TCRdb ran MiXCR on the 5' RACE reads. The data contain fewer than 85,000 distinct CDR3 sequences, over 9% of them singletons. This sample comprised whole blood, obtained at baseline. These receptors all stem from an adult who was a healthcare worker with PCR-confirmed SARS-CoV-2 infection or an uninfected control (not recorded which).

In regard to this clonotype: This may stem from a read error, because a much larger clone lies one nucleotide away. The CDR3 spells CTSSLGENTEAFF. In nucleotides, the CDR3 is TGTACCAGCAGCTTAGGAGAAAACACTGAAGCTTTCTTT. V gene TRBV11-2 combines with J gene TRBJ1-1; D not resolved. The CDR3 is 13 residues long. The V gene's germline CDR1 is SGHAT and CDR2 FQNNGV.

This clonotype was detected a few times. The chain joins TRBV6-6 to TRBJ1-1; D is undetermined. V was clipped by 7 bases and J by 1 base, with 13 bases between them. The CDR3 sequence is 14 residues long. The germline gives CDR1 MNHNY, CDR2 SVGAGI (reference sequence). CDR3 nucleotides: TGTGCCAGCAACCACCCCCCAGGGAACACTGAAGCTTTCTTT. The encoded protein is CASNHPPGNTEAFF.

Many counts were recorded for this clonotype. The genes are TRBV11-1 and TRBJ2-3, with 11 bases matching TRBD2. Germline CDR1 and CDR2: SGHAT and FQDESV (reference sequence). The CDR3 extends over 16 amino acids. The V segment lost 5 bases and the J segment 2 bases; nucleotides outside the gene matches: 6. The CDR3 coding sequence is TGTGCCAGCAGCATACCGACTAGCGGGGACACAGATACGCAGTATTTT. This sequence encodes CASSIPTSGDTDTQYF.

There are many counts of this clonotype. The CDR3 spells CSTLITGGTGEQYF. The DNA for the CDR3 is TGCAGTACCCTAATCACAGGGGGGACTGGGGAGCAGTACTTC. The chain is built from TRBV20-1 and TRBJ2-7; TRBD1 matches at 8 bases. CDR1 is DFQATT, CDR2 SNEGSKA, per germline (reference sequence). V gave up 8 bases and J gave up 7 bases; unmatched junction bases: 16. This CDR3 comprises 14 residues.

This chain connects TRBV20-1 to TRBJ2-3, with a weak D call TRBD2 (5 bases). This CDR3 region has 13 residues. Trimming removed 6 bases at V and 0 bases at J, with 10 bases between. Germline values: CDR1 DFQATT, CDR2 SNEGSKA (reference sequence). CDR3 DNA sequence: TGCAGTGCCCGGGGTGCTAGCACAGATACGCAGTATTTT. It codes for CSARGASTDTQYF.

This clonotype was counted only a few times. V is TRBV9 and J is TRBJ2-1; D is tentatively TRBD1 or TRBD2 (6 bases each). The V gene's germline CDR1 is SGDLS and CDR2 YYNGEE. The CDR3 sequence is 15 residues long. V lost 0 bases, J lost 2 bases, and 9 bases lay in between. In nucleotides, the CDR3 is TGTGCCAGCAGCGTAGCTGGGGGGCCCTACAATGAGCAGTTCTTC. This sequence encodes CASSVAGGPYNEQFF.

A few counts support this clonotype. The chain combines TRBV7-2 with TRBJ2-3; 9 bases fit TRBD2. CDR3 size: 16 residues. Germline V CDR1 and CDR2: SGHTA, FQGNSA. Germline trimming cut 5 bases from V and 5 bases from J; bases unmatched to any gene: 11. The CDR3 sequence is CASSPLAGTPIDTQYF. CDR3 in DNA: TGTGCCAGCAGCCCCCTAGCGGGGACCCCCATAGATACGCAGTATTTT.

This clonotype was counted only a few times. The chain combines TRBV18 with TRBJ1-1, with TRBD1 matching 7 bases. The CDR3 has 13 residues. V dropped 5 bases and J dropped 1; count of bases not matched to a gene: 1. Germline V CDR1 and CDR2: KGHSH, LQKENI. The CDR3 sequence is CASSGQANTEAFF. The CDR3 nucleotides read TGTGCCAGCTCAGGACAGGCGAACACTGAAGCTTTCTTT.

The V gene is TRBV5-6, the J gene TRBJ2-7; 10 bases are shared with TRBD2. The CDR3 is made up of 18 amino acids. V lost 3 bases to trimming and J lost 0 bases; unmatched junction nucleotides: 12. Germline values: CDR1 SGHDT, CDR2 YYEEEE. The CDR3 DNA reads TGTGCCAGCAGCTCACTAGCGGGGATCCCCCGAAGCTCCTACGAGCAGTACTTC. It specifies CASSSLAGIPRSSYEQYF. Full variable domain (missing parts from reference TRBV5-6 and TRBJ2-7): DAGVTQSPTHLIKTRGQQVTLRCSPKSGHDTVSWYQQALGQGPQFIFQYYEEEERQRGNFPDRFSGHQFPNYSSELNVNALLLGDSALYLCASSSLAGIPRSSYEQYFGPGTRLTVT.

This clonotype was seen more than once but under ten times. The DNA of the CDR3 is TGTGCCAGCAGTTACGGGCTAGCGGGGGAGTACCTATACAATGAGCAGTTCTTC. Its protein product is CASSYGLAGEYLYNEQFF. This sequence joins TRBV6-2 or TRBV6-3 and TRBJ2-1, with 10 positions matching TRBD2. CDR1 is MNHEY and CDR2 is SVGEGT in the germline V gene. V lost 2 bases to trimming and J lost 4 bases; unmatched junction nucleotides: 11. This CDR3 is 18 amino acids long.

The chain uses TRBV6-6 and TRBJ1-5, with TRBD1 identical over 9 bases. The V gene's germline CDR1 is MNHNY and CDR2 SVGAGI (reference sequence). Germline trimming cut 6 bases from V and 4 bases from J; bases unmatched to any gene: 4. This CDR3 region has 14 residues. CDR3 in amino acids: CASRTGQGNQPQHF. The CDR3 region has the DNA TGTGCCAGCAGAACGGGACAGGGTAATCAGCCCCAGCATTTT.

This sequence joins TRBV7-9 and TRBJ1-1, with D uncertain. Deletions cut 7 bases from V and 1 base from J, with 7 bases between. CDR3 size: 12 residues. Germline loops: CDR1 SEHNR, CDR2 FQNEAQ (reference sequence). CDR3 nucleotides: TGTGCCAGCAAGAAGGGGAACACTGAAGCTTTCTTT. Its protein is CASKKGNTEAFF.

This clonotype has at least ten counts. The chain uses TRBV5-1 and TRBJ1-2; 8 bases line up with TRBD1. This CDR3 has 16 residues. J was trimmed by 0 bases and V by 2 bases; bases with no gene match: 6. The V gene's germline CDR1 is SGHRS and CDR2 YFSETQ. CDR3 nucleotide sequence: TGCGCCAGCAGCTTCAGGACAGGGAACGCTAACTATGGCTACACCTTC. Translating it yields CASSFRTGNANYGYTF.

This clonotype was detected ten times or more. This chain uses TRBV4-1 with TRBJ1-5, with 10 positions matching TRBD1. After removal of 6 bases from V and 6 bases from J, the junction contained 5 bases not matched to a gene. The CDR3 contains 14 residues. CDR1 is MGHRA, CDR2 YSYEKL, per germline. The CDR3 nucleotides are TGCGCCAGCAGGAGACAGGGGGCTGGTCAGCCCCAGCATTTT. This codes for CASRRQGAGQPQHF.

V gene TRBV6-5 combines with J gene TRBJ1-1; weak D call: TRBD1 (6 bases). CDR3 length: 15 residues. Trimming took off 0 bases at V and 1 base at J, with 9 bases between the two ends. Germline V gives CDR1 MNHEY, CDR2 SVGAGI. The CDR3 loop is CASSYSTGRNTEAFF. The CDR3 DNA follows: TGTGCCAGCAGTTACTCTACAGGGCGGAACACTGAAGCTTTCTTT.

The chain combines TRBV5-1 with TRBJ1-6, with 8 bases identical to TRBD1. The germline gives CDR1 SGHRS, CDR2 YFSETQ. J lost 10 bases, V lost 0 bases, and 3 bases had no gene match. The CDR3 is 14 amino acids. CDR3 amino acids: CASSLETGVSPLHF. The CDR3 coding sequence is TGCGCCAGCAGCTTGGAGACAGGGGTGTCACCCCTCCACTTT.

The rearrangement joins TRBV28 to TRBJ2-7, with D perhaps matching TRBD1 or TRBD2 (5 bases each). The CDR3 covers 14 residues. Trimming removed 7 bases from V and 3 bases from J, with 16 bases in between. Germline V gene data show CDR1 as MDHEN and CDR2 as SYDVKM. CDR3 sequence reads: CASNSGPPLYEQYF. CDR3 in DNA: TGTGCCAGCAACTCGGGACCTCCCCTCTACGAGCAGTACTTC.

There are a few counts of this clonotype. The chain recombines TRBV5-4 with TRBJ1-3, with TRBD1 identical over 7 bases. V lost 4 bases to trimming and J lost 0 bases; unmatched junction nucleotides: 7. The CDR3 length is 16 residues. Germline V gives CDR1 SGHNT, CDR2 YYREEE (reference sequence). In nucleotides, the CDR3 is TGTGCCAGCAGCCATCGGGACAGCCTCTCTGGAAACACCATATATTTT. It encodes CASSHRDSLSGNTIYF.

The rearrangement uses TRBV2 and TRBJ2-5; D remains unclear. Deletions cut 1 base from V and 5 bases from J, with 8 bases between. The CDR3 length is 13 residues. Germline CDR1 and CDR2: SNHLY and FYNNEI. The CDR3 DNA reads as TGTGCCAGCAGTGAAGTAACTGGGGAGACCCAGTACTTC. Its protein product is CASSEVTGETQYF.

The chain carries TRBV29-1 and TRBJ1-1, with TRBD1 as a possible D gene (5 bases). The CDR3 has 12 amino acids. The V gene lost 7 bases and the J gene lost 1 base, with 10 bases spanning the gap. Germline V gene data show CDR1 as SQVTM and CDR2 as ANQGSEA. CDR3 in DNA: TGCAGCGGCTCCACAGGGAACACTGAAGCTTTCTTT. It translates to CSGSTGNTEAFF.

The chain has TRBV6-1 and TRBJ1-2, with unresolved D. This CDR3 contains 15 residues. Germline V gives CDR1 MNHNS, CDR2 SASEGT. The V end was cut by 5 bases, the J end by 0 bases, with 13 bases between. CDR3 region: CASSLTQLSNYGYTF. For the CDR3, the DNA is TGTGCCAGCAGTCTCACACAGCTCTCTAACTATGGCTACACCTTC.

This clonotype was detected only a few times. V and J are TRBV7-8 and TRBJ2-1, with 13 positions matching TRBD2. This CDR3 is built from 21 residues. Germline CDR1 and CDR2: SGHVS and FQNEAQ. Trimming took 1 base from V and 4 from J; bases not matched to a gene: 16. The CDR3, as DNA: TGTGCCAGCAGCTTAGAGGCTGGGACTAGCGGGGTGATGTCCGTGTACAATGAGCAGTTCTTC. It codes for CASSLEAGTSGVMSVYNEQFF. Looking up the rest from reference TRBV7-8 and TRBJ2-1 gives the full variable domain: GAGVSQSPRYKVAKRGQDVALRCDPISGHVSLFWYQQALGQGPEFLTYFQNEAQLDKSGLPSDRFFAERPEGSVSTLKIQRTQQEDSAVYLCASSLEAGTSGVMSVYNEQFFGPGTRLTVL.

This chain connects TRBV4-2 to TRBJ2-1, with D possibly TRBD2 on 7 matching bases. The CDR3 spans 17 residues. V was cut by 0 bases and J by 5 bases, with 17 bases left in between. Germline V gene data show CDR1 as LGHNA and CDR2 as YNFKEQ. The CDR3, as DNA: TGTGCCAGCAGCCAAGATAAAAAGGGGGGGACTAACAATGAGCAGTTCTTC. Its protein is CASSQDKKGGTNNEQFF.

The chain has TRBV6-5 and TRBJ1-2; a possible D gene is TRBD1 (6 bases). The V and J ends lost 6 bases and 1 base respectively, with 12 bases between them. CDR3 length: 14 residues. Looked up from germline, CDR1 is MNHEY and CDR2 is SVGAGI. This CDR3 is CASSRDTHNYGYTF. In nucleotides, the CDR3 is TGTGCCAGCAGCCGGGACACCCATAACTATGGCTACACCTTC.

This clonotype was detected ten times or more. The J gene is TRBJ2-1, the V gene TRBV7-8; D unresolved. The CDR3 covers 15 residues. The V end was cut by 4 bases, the J end by 8 bases, with 18 bases between. Germline V lookup: CDR1 SGHVS, CDR2 FQNEAQ. The DNA of the CDR3 is TGTGCCAGCAGCTCCAGCATTGGTGGCCCTGATGAGCAGTTCTTC. It specifies CASSSSIGGPDEQFF.